The 24 T cell receptor beta chains below were found in one sample sequenced in a study of blood T cell repertoires in COVID-19. This table comes from immunoSEQ multiplex PCR, and its TCRdb copy is limited to in-frame clones, with some not included. The data hold approximately 500,000 clones, with 70% to 90% observed a single time. Specimen: peripheral blood. The receptors stem from a woman between 50 and 59 years old with COVID-19, enrolled during active disease.

The chain couples TRBV9 to TRBJ2-1, with TRBD2 identical over 8 bases. This CDR3 has 15 amino acids. V shed 0 bases and J 8 bases; nucleotides not matched to a gene: 7. Germline V CDR1 and CDR2: SGDLS, YYNGEE. As DNA, the CDR3 is TGTGCCAGCAGCGTAGAGGGGACTAGTCGCCATGAGCAGTTCTTC. Amino acid sequence: CASSVEGTSRHEQFF.

This clone has just a few counts. V and J are TRBV28 and TRBJ1-5; D remains unclear. Germline V gene sequence: CDR1 MDHEN, CDR2 SYDVKM. CDR3 length: 15 residues. The germline V and J ends were trimmed by 3 bases and 7 bases, with 16 bases remaining between them. The CDR3 region is CASSFESRARQPQHF. The CDR3 nucleotides are TGTGCCAGCAGTTTTGAGTCGAGGGCGAGGCAGCCCCAGCATTTT.

The rearrangement uses TRBV10-3 and TRBJ1-1; TRBD1 is a possible D gene (5 bases). This CDR3 comprises 16 residues. The ends were cut back, 8 bases at V and 0 bases at J, with 19 bases in the middle. Germline CDR1 and CDR2: ENHRY and SYGVKD. DNA for the CDR3: TGTGCCATCGGCCGAGAGGGGCGGGACTTGAACACTGAAGCTTTCTTT. Its translation: CAIGREGRDLNTEAFF.

CDR3 in amino acids: CASIQRGGPEAFF. The CDR3 DNA reads TGTGCCAGCATCCAAAGGGGGGGCCCTGAAGCTTTCTTT. The chain has TRBV6-5 and TRBJ1-1; possibly TRBD1 for D (6 bases). V gave up 7 bases and J gave up 6 bases, with 15 bases separating them. The CDR3 length is 13 residues. Germline CDR1 reads MNHEY; CDR2 reads SVGAGI.

The chain has TRBV6-5 and TRBJ1-2; possible D gene TRBD1, 5 bases. V lost 2 bases and J lost 9, with 19 bases in between. This CDR3 comprises 15 residues. Germline V gene lookup returns CDR1 MNHEY and CDR2 SVGAGI. CDR3 residues: CASSYQEPRQGRYTF. The CDR3 bases are TGTGCCAGCAGTTACCAGGAACCGCGTCAGGGTCGCTACACCTTC.

The V gene is TRBV7-3, the J gene TRBJ2-7; no firm D call. Deletions cut 5 bases from V and 3 bases from J, with 14 bases between. The CDR3 sequence is 14 residues long. The germline V gene encodes CDR1 SGHTA and CDR2 FQGTGA. In nucleotides, the CDR3 is TGTGCCAGCAGCCCCCCCGCGAACCGCTACGAGCAGTACTTC. It encodes CASSPPANRYEQYF.

The chain is built from TRBV3-1 (or the pseudogene TRBV3-2) and TRBJ1-5; D is perhaps TRBD1 (6 bases). Germline CDR1 and CDR2: LGHDT and YNNKEL (reference sequence). Between the trimmed V and J ends, which lost 1 base and 7 bases, there was a span of 8 bases. The CDR3 covers 13 residues. The CDR3 DNA follows: TGTGCCAGCAGCCAAGGCAGGGGCCAGCCCCAGCATTTT. Translated: CASSQGRGQPQHF.

On this clone: The sample has other DNA sequences that encode this CDR3 too. The chain is built from TRBV27 and TRBJ2-5; D may be TRBD1 (5 bases). Between the trimmed V and J ends, which lost 2 bases and 1 base, there was a span of 8 bases. The germline V gene encodes CDR1 MNHEY and CDR2 SMNVEV (reference sequence). This CDR3 has 14 residues. In nucleotides, the CDR3 is TGTGCCAGCAGTTTAAGGGGCCCCCAAGAGACCCAGTACTTC. This sequence encodes CASSLRGPQETQYF.

This CDR3 is CASSRDFNGEKLFF. The CDR3, as DNA: TGTGCCAGCAGCAGGGACTTCAACGGCGAAAAACTGTTTTTT. This rearrangement joins TRBV27 to TRBJ1-4, with D maybe TRBD1 (5 bases). The CDR3 has 14 residues. The germline V gene encodes CDR1 MNHEY and CDR2 SMNVEV (reference sequence). The V end lost 6 bases, the J end lost 8 bases, and 16 bases lay between the germline ends.

J is TRBJ1-2 and V is TRBV12-3 or TRBV12-4, with D perhaps TRBD1 (6 bases). The V end was cut by 6 bases, the J end by 7 bases, with 12 bases between. This CDR3 spans 12 amino acids. CDR3 sequence (DNA): TGTGCCAGCAGGGGAGGGGGAGGTGGCTACACCTTC. Its protein product is CASRGGGGGYTF.

V gene TRBV19 combines with J gene TRBJ2-7; maybe TRBD2 (6 bases). CDR3 length: 14 amino acids. V was clipped by 7 bases and J by 7 bases, with 20 bases between them. The germline V gene encodes CDR1 LNHDA and CDR2 SQIVND (reference sequence). The CDR3 is CASNSDIAAGEQYF. The CDR3 region has the DNA TGTGCCAGTAACTCTGACATTGCCGCGGGGGAGCAGTACTTC.

J is TRBJ2-1 and V is TRBV18, with 9 bases lining up with TRBD1. The CDR3 extends over 16 amino acids. Germline V gene lookup returns CDR1 KGHSH and CDR2 LQKENI. Losses at the gene ends were 3 bases for V and 7 bases for J; bases not matched to a gene: 10. The CDR3 is CASSPGQGLVSNEQFF. CDR3 in DNA: TGTGCCAGCTCACCGGGACAGGGATTAGTGTCGAATGAGCAGTTCTTC.

The genes are TRBV6-1 and TRBJ1-2; no firm D call. The CDR3 has 14 amino acids. Per germline, CDR1 MNHNS and CDR2 SASEGT. V dropped 1 base and J dropped 4 bases, with 10 bases sitting between them. The CDR3 here is CASSEGSAVYGYTF. The CDR3 DNA follows: TGTGCCAGCAGTGAAGGTAGTGCTGTCTATGGCTACACCTTC.

The rearrangement links TRBV7-9 to TRBJ2-2, with 7 bases matching TRBD1. V lost 1 base, J lost 5 bases, and 4 bases stayed unmatched. Germline V gives CDR1 SEHNR, CDR2 FQNEAQ (reference sequence). The CDR3 has 15 amino acids. In DNA, the CDR3 is TGTGCCAGCAGCTTAGGAGGGGGCCGGACCGGGGAGCTGTTTTTT. Protein: CASSLGGGRTGELFF.

The rearrangement joins TRBV9 to TRBJ2-7, with 9 bases fitting TRBD2. V was clipped by 2 bases and J by 3 bases; unmatched bases: 3. Germline V gene sequence: CDR1 SGDLS, CDR2 YYNGEE. This CDR3 is 14 amino acids long. CDR3 coding DNA: TGTGCCAGCAGCGTCGAAGCGGGGGGCTACGAGCAGTACTTC. Translating gives CASSVEAGGYEQYF.

V usage is TRBV18 and J usage is TRBJ1-1; 8 nucleotides agree with TRBD1. The CDR3 totals 17 residues. Per the germline V gene, CDR1 is KGHSH and CDR2 is LQKENI. Trimming at V came to 4 bases and at J to 0 bases, leaving 10 bases not matched to a gene. CDR3 loop: CASSQSGTGNMNTEAFF. The CDR3 coding sequence is TGTGCCAGCTCACAGTCCGGGACAGGTAATATGAACACTGAAGCTTTCTTT.

The CDR3 loop reads CASSPAGGNEQFF. DNA for the CDR3: TGCGCCAGCAGCCCAGCGGGGGGCAATGAGCAGTTCTTC. This chain connects TRBV5-1 to TRBJ2-1; 9 nucleotides line up with TRBD2. The CDR3 loop spans 13 amino acids. Losses at the gene ends were 4 bases for V and 6 bases for J; bases not matched to a gene: 2. From germline, CDR1 is SGHRS and CDR2 YFSETQ.

V usage is TRBV10-3 and J usage is TRBJ2-7; 9 bases align to TRBD1. CDR1 and CDR2 (germline): ENHRY, SYGVKD. The CDR3 length is 14 residues. Unmatched junction bases numbered 2, after V lost 3 bases and J lost 2 bases. The CDR3 spells CAISDRQGAYEQYF. In DNA, the CDR3 is TGTGCCATCAGTGACCGACAGGGGGCCTACGAGCAGTACTTC.

The chain has TRBV29-1 and TRBJ1-6; 9 bases are shared with TRBD1. Unmatched junction bases numbered 3, after V lost 7 bases and J lost 8 bases. CDR1 and CDR2 from the germline V gene are SQVTM and ANQGSEA. The CDR3 has 12 amino acids. The CDR3 loop is CSAGDRDSPLHF. The CDR3 bases are TGCAGCGCCGGGGACAGGGATTCACCCCTCCACTTT.

The chain uses TRBV19 and TRBJ2-3, with TRBD1 identical over 10 bases. Germline CDR1 LNHDA, CDR2 SQIVND (reference sequence). Germline trimming cut 5 bases from V and 3 bases from J; bases unmatched to any gene: 5. The CDR3 consists of 15 residues. The DNA of the CDR3 is TGTGCCAGTAGTCAGGGGACAGGGGAGACAGATACGCAGTATTTT. This sequence encodes CASSQGTGETDTQYF.

The V and J genes are TRBV6-5 and TRBJ1-5; D unclear. The CDR3 length is 13 residues. Germline assignment: CDR1 MNHEY and CDR2 SVGAGI. V gave up 6 bases and J gave up 4 bases, with 10 bases separating them. CDR3 amino acids: CASRGGSNQPQHF. The CDR3 nucleotides are TGTGCCAGCAGGGGAGGTAGTAATCAGCCCCAGCATTTT.

This chain uses TRBV4-1 with TRBJ2-7; D perhaps matches TRBD2 (7 bases). CDR3 length equals 16 residues. Germline loops: CDR1 MGHRA, CDR2 YSYEKL. With 4 bases removed from V and 2 bases from J, the gap between germline ends came to 18 bases. Here the CDR3 reads CASSPRGGGLTYEQYF. The CDR3 DNA reads TGCGCCAGCAGCCCTCGGGGCGGGGGCCTTACCTACGAGCAGTACTTC.

This chain joins TRBV2 and TRBJ1-2, with TRBD1 matching over 10 bases. The CDR3 covers 14 residues. Germline trimming cut 5 bases from V and 4 bases from J; bases unmatched to any gene: 4. Per the germline V gene, CDR1 is SNHLY and CDR2 is FYNNEI. CDR3 DNA: TGTGCCAGCAGTCCTGACAGGGGGCCCTATGGCTACACCTTC. Its protein is CASSPDRGPYGYTF.

The chain links TRBV30 to TRBJ1-2; TRBD1 agrees at 8 bases. This CDR3 spans 13 amino acids. With 4 bases clipped from V and 7 bases from J, the junction kept 8 bases outside the gene matches. Germline V gene lookup returns CDR1 GTSNPN and CDR2 SVGIG (reference sequence). CDR3 loop: CAWTAGGAGGYTF. CDR3 sequence (DNA): TGTGCCTGGACGGCAGGGGGCGCGGGTGGCTACACCTTC.